A single sample gave rise to the 9 T cell receptor beta chains below, sequenced in a study of blood T cell repertoires in COVID-19. The assay was immunoSEQ multiplex PCR, and TCRdb's table has in-frame clones only and misses some. The profile covers some 300,000 clones, with about 88% appearing a single time and around 13% taken by the ten largest. The specimen was peripheral blood. Receptors originate from a woman in her seventies with COVID-19, enrolled during active disease.

The chain recombines TRBV7-8 with TRBJ2-7, with 9 nucleotides matching TRBD1. Per germline, CDR1 SGHVS and CDR2 FQNEAQ. There are 15 residues in the CDR3. The junction had 5 bases not matched to a gene; V was cut back by 5 bases and J by 0 bases. In DNA form, the CDR3 reads TGTGCCAGCAGCCCCCCGACAGGGGGCTCCTACGAGCAGTACTTC. Protein: CASSPPTGGSYEQYF.

The rearrangement joins TRBV6-5 to TRBJ2-7; TRBD2 is a possible D gene (7 bases). The CDR3 has 14 amino acids. V shed 8 bases and J shed 1 base, with 15 bases lying between them. The germline V gene encodes CDR1 MNHEY and CDR2 SVGAGI. The CDR3 reads CASSLGGRSYEQYF. The CDR3 DNA follows: TGTGCCAGCTCTCTCGGGGGGCGATCCTACGAGCAGTACTTC.

V is TRBV6-6 and J is TRBJ2-2; 7 positions match TRBD2. Germline lookup yields CDR1 MNHNY and CDR2 SVGAGI (reference sequence). The V segment lost 2 bases and the J segment 4 bases; nucleotides outside the gene matches: 4. The CDR3 has 15 amino acids. The CDR3 sequence: CASSYPGGSTGELFF. The CDR3 bases are TGTGCCAGCAGTTACCCGGGGGGTAGCACCGGGGAGCTGTTTTTT.

The chain uses TRBV6-5 and TRBJ1-5; D uncertain. The V and J ends lost 4 bases and 9 bases respectively, with 13 bases between them. The CDR3 totals 13 residues. Germline V gene sequence: CDR1 MNHEY, CDR2 SVGAGI. The CDR3 coding sequence is TGTGCCAGCAGTTTAAGCGCGGGTCGGCCCCAGCATTTT. Translating gives CASSLSAGRPQHF.

The chain is built from TRBV7-2 and TRBJ1-2, with a tentative D call TRBD1 (6 bases). This CDR3 is 14 amino acids long. V was trimmed by 1 base and J by 5 bases, leaving 11 bases between them. Germline CDR1 is SGHTA and CDR2 is FQGNSA. CDR3 in DNA: TGTGCCAGCAGCTTAGATTTAGGACAGTATGGCTACACCTTC. It codes for CASSLDLGQYGYTF.

The chain is built from TRBV13 and TRBJ1-4, with 7 bases that match TRBD1. Trimming at V came to 4 bases and at J to 8 bases, leaving 7 bases not matched to a gene. Germline V CDR1 and CDR2: PRHDT, FYEKMQ (reference sequence). This CDR3 contains 14 residues. The CDR3 sequence is CASSSTGRREKLFF. CDR3 nucleotide sequence: TGTGCCAGCAGCTCGACAGGGCGGAGAGAAAAACTGTTTTTT.

The chain couples TRBV9 to TRBJ2-3, with 8 nucleotides matching TRBD2. Per germline, CDR1 SGDLS and CDR2 YYNGEE. V lost 0 bases, J lost 3 bases, and 3 bases stayed unmatched. This CDR3 is built from 15 residues. CDR3 residues: CASSVEAGGTDTQYF. In DNA, the CDR3 is TGTGCCAGCAGCGTAGAGGCGGGGGGAACAGATACGCAGTATTTT.

The gene calls are TRBV5-4 and TRBJ2-5, with TRBD2 identical over 9 bases. This CDR3 is built from 14 residues. Germline loops: CDR1 SGHNT, CDR2 YYREEE (reference sequence). Unmatched junction bases numbered 3, after V lost 4 bases and J lost 2 bases. The DNA of the CDR3 is TGTGCCAGCAGCCTAGCGGGACTACAAGAGACCCAGTACTTC. Translation: CASSLAGLQETQYF.

The chain recombines TRBV28 with TRBJ1-1; no clear D. Germline V gene data show CDR1 as MDHEN and CDR2 as SYDVKM. V was cut by 4 bases and J by 0 bases, with 18 bases left in between. CDR3 size: 17 residues. The CDR3 DNA reads as TGTGCCAGCAGTTACCTGCTAATCAACCTCATGAACACTGAAGCTTTCTTT. Encoded protein: CASSYLLINLMNTEAFF.